These 32 T cell receptor beta chains came from one sample sequenced in a study of persistence of HIV-infected CD4 T cells. Overlapping HIV-1 Gag 15-mer peptides at 0.95 to 1 ug per peptide per mL were used. Sorted nonresponding memory CD4+ T cells were CD40L-negative, CD69-negative, CD45RO-high. These TCRs' antigens remain unknown. The libraries were made with immunoSEQ version 4 in survey mode. Produced via immunoSEQ multiplex PCR; TCRdb's table is partial and in-frame only. The data contain approximately 39,000 clones, approximately 78% of them seen just once; the ten biggest clones take up around 0.97%. Source: cultured CD4+ T cells from PBMCs, taken from a patient who received antiretroviral therapy. Source of these receptors: an adult with HIV. The donor label of this sample is uncertain.

The chain recombines TRBV10-3 with TRBJ2-1, with D possibly called TRBD1 or TRBD2 (6 bases each). The CDR3 contains 16 residues. CDR1 is ENHRY, CDR2 SYGVKD, per germline. The V end lost 3 bases, the J end lost 4 bases, and 16 bases lay between the germline ends. CDR3 in amino acids: CAISDISAGHYNEQFF. The CDR3 DNA reads as TGTGCCATCAGTGATATTTCGGCGGGACATTACAATGAGCAGTTCTTC.

This chain connects TRBV7-3 to TRBJ2-2; D gene uncertain. The CDR3 contains 13 residues. Per germline, CDR1 SGHTA and CDR2 FQGTGA. V was cut by 5 bases and J by 1 base, with 5 bases left in between. The CDR3, as DNA: TGTGCCAGCAGCACCAGGAACACCGGGGAGCTGTTTTTT. Translating gives CASSTRNTGELFF.

This sequence joins TRBV5-1 and TRBJ2-5; tentatively, D is TRBD2 (5 bases). The V gene lost 0 bases and the J gene lost 2 bases, with 11 bases spanning the gap. This CDR3 region has 15 residues. Germline CDR1 and CDR2: SGHRS and YFSETQ. The CDR3 reads CASSLGGSPQETQYF. The CDR3 nucleotides read TGCGCCAGCAGCTTGGGAGGGTCCCCACAAGAGACCCAGTACTTC. Filled out from reference TRBV5-1 and TRBJ2-5, the complete variable domain reads KAGVTQTPRYLIKTRGQQVTLSCSPISGHRSVSWYQQTPGQGLQFLFEYFSETQRNKGNFPGRFSGRQFSNSRSEMNVSTLELGDSALYLCASSLGGSPQETQYFGPGTRLLVL.

This clone was detected once. J is TRBJ1-4 and V is TRBV9; maybe TRBD1 (5 bases). CDR1 is SGDLS, CDR2 YYNGEE, per germline. V was shortened by 0 bases and J by 8 bases, with 8 bases between the two germline ends. The CDR3 spans 13 residues. The CDR3, as DNA: TGTGCCAGCAGCGTAGGGGGGGACGAAAAACTGTTTTTT. Translating it yields CASSVGGDEKLFF.

V gene TRBV19 combines with J gene TRBJ2-1, with TRBD1 as a possible D gene (5 bases). V lost 5 bases, J lost 8 bases, and 22 bases lay in between. Germline V gene lookup returns CDR1 LNHDA and CDR2 SQIVND (reference sequence). CDR3 length equals 16 residues. CDR3: CASSPNKSFRRDEQFF. For the CDR3, the DNA is TGTGCCAGTAGTCCAAACAAGTCTTTTCGCAGGGATGAGCAGTTCTTC. Full variable domain (remainder filled in from reference TRBV19 and TRBJ2-1): DGGITQSPKYLFRKEGQNVTLSCEQNLNHDAMYWYRQDPGQGLRLIYYSQIVNDFQKGDIAEGYSVSREKKESFPLTVTSAQKNPTAFYLCASSPNKSFRRDEQFFGPGTRLTVL.

J is TRBJ1-5 and V is TRBV7-9; D is perhaps TRBD1 (6 bases). CDR1 is SEHNR, CDR2 FQNEAQ, per germline (reference sequence). This CDR3 contains 15 residues. The V and J ends lost 1 base and 7 bases respectively, with 14 bases between them. The CDR3 sequence is CASSLVGGPSQPQHF. The CDR3 DNA is TGTGCCAGCAGCTTAGTCGGGGGGCCATCCCAGCCCCAGCATTTT.

The chain is built from TRBV19 and TRBJ1-2; TRBD1 matches 10 bases. Germline V gene data show CDR1 as LNHDA and CDR2 as SQIVND (reference sequence). Trimming took 8 bases from V and 4 from J; bases not matched to a gene: 7. The CDR3 consists of 14 residues. For the CDR3, the DNA is TGTGCCAGTTTCGACAGGGGGCTGGGCTATGGCTACACCTTC. Protein sequence: CASFDRGLGYGYTF. Drawing the rest from reference TRBV19 and TRBJ1-2, the complete variable domain is DGGITQSPKYLFRKEGQNVTLSCEQNLNHDAMYWYRQDPGQGLRLIYYSQIVNDFQKGDIAEGYSVSREKKESFPLTVTSAQKNPTAFYLCASFDRGLGYGYTFGSGTRLTVV.

The V gene is TRBV11-3, the J gene TRBJ2-2; D perhaps matches TRBD2 (6 bases). The CDR3 is 15 amino acids. Trimming took 5 bases from V and 6 from J, leaving 16 bases between them. Germline CDR1 and CDR2: SGHNT and YENEEA. CDR3 DNA sequence: TGTGCCAGCAGCCGCCGGGACGGGGGATCCGGGGAGCTGTTTTTT. Amino acid sequence: CASSRRDGGSGELFF.

Only a few counts were recorded for this clone. The chain carries TRBV27 and TRBJ1-5; 7 bases map to TRBD1. The V and J ends lost 6 bases and 7 bases, in that order; junction bases with no gene match: 18. The CDR3 has 17 amino acids. Germline V lookup: CDR1 MNHEY, CDR2 SMNVEV (reference sequence). CDR3 loop: CASSPAALRQGGQPQHF. The CDR3 nucleotides are TGTGCCAGCAGCCCGGCCGCGCTTCGACAGGGTGGGCAGCCCCAGCATTTT.

The V call is TRBV5-4, the J call TRBJ1-3; D not certain. Trimming stripped 4 bases from V and 2 bases from J, with 19 bases between. The CDR3 loop spans 17 amino acids. The germline V gene has CDR1 SGHNT and CDR2 YYREEE (reference sequence). The CDR3 DNA reads as TGTGCCAGCAGCCATCCGATAAGGTACAAAACTGGAAACACCATATATTTT. It is translated as CASSHPIRYKTGNTIYF.

This chain links TRBV9 with TRBJ2-1; either TRBD1 or TRBD2 may supply D (5 bases each). V dropped 2 bases and J dropped 7 bases, with 13 bases sitting between them. Per germline, CDR1 SGDLS and CDR2 YYNGEE. The CDR3 contains 14 residues. The CDR3 loop reads CASSVTRGVNEQFF. As DNA, the CDR3 is TGTGCCAGCAGCGTTACGAGGGGTGTAAATGAGCAGTTCTTC.

This chain joins TRBV6-5 and TRBJ1-2; TRBD1 matches at 9 bases. The CDR3 is 15 residues long. Looked up from germline, CDR1 is MNHEY and CDR2 is SVGAGI. V gave up 4 bases and J gave up 2 bases; unmatched junction bases: 5. The CDR3 DNA follows: TGTGCCAGCAGTTTCCCGGGACAGGGAAACTATGGCTACACCTTC. This encodes CASSFPGQGNYGYTF.

The rearrangement joins TRBV10-3 to TRBJ1-2; tentatively, D is TRBD1 (5 bases). This CDR3 contains 15 residues. Germline V lookup: CDR1 ENHRY, CDR2 SYGVKD. V lost 8 bases and J 3 bases, leaving 19 bases between the germline ends. The CDR3 sequence: CAIRPTDGTDYGYTF. DNA of the CDR3: TGTGCCATCCGCCCGACCGATGGGACTGACTATGGCTACACCTTC.

The V gene is TRBV24-1, the J gene TRBJ2-3; D is uncertain. CDR1 and CDR2 from the germline V gene are KGHDR and SFDVKD. The CDR3 spans 16 residues. The V gene lost 3 bases and the J gene lost 6 bases, with 18 bases spanning the gap. CDR3 DNA sequence: TGTGCCACCAGTGATGCTACAGCTTTGAGAGCCGATACGCAGTATTTT. It encodes CATSDATALRADTQYF.

The count of this clone is one. This rearrangement joins TRBV5-1 to TRBJ1-1; D may be TRBD1 (5 bases). The germline V gene encodes CDR1 SGHRS and CDR2 YFSETQ. CDR3 length: 14 residues. V lost 2 bases and J 9 bases, leaving 17 bases between the germline ends. The CDR3 sequence: CASSFGTWGRKAFF. The CDR3 DNA sequence: TGCGCCAGCAGCTTTGGGACCTGGGGCAGAAAAGCTTTCTTT. The complete variable domain, with remaining parts taken from reference TRBV5-1 and TRBJ1-1, reads KAGVTQTPRYLIKTRGQQVTLSCSPISGHRSVSWYQQTPGQGLQFLFEYFSETQRNKGNFPGRFSGRQFSNSRSEMNVSTLELGDSALYLCASSFGTWGRKAFFGQGTRLTVV.

V gene TRBV5-1 combines with J gene TRBJ1-1; TRBD1 aligns across 7 bases. With 4 bases clipped from V and 3 bases from J, the junction kept 6 bases outside the gene matches. The CDR3 contains 14 residues. CDR1 is SGHRS, CDR2 YFSETQ, per germline. The CDR3 DNA is TGCGCCAGCAGCAACGGACAGGTTGACACTGAAGCTTTCTTT. Encoded protein: CASSNGQVDTEAFF.

The V call is TRBV18, the J call TRBJ1-1, with D possibly TRBD1 on 5 matching bases. The CDR3 is 14 residues long. Germline V gives CDR1 KGHSH, CDR2 LQKENI. With 2 bases removed from V and 1 base from J, the gap between germline ends came to 8 bases. CDR3 bases: TGTGCCAGCTCACCAGGGGGAAGGAACACTGAAGCTTTCTTT. Its protein is CASSPGGRNTEAFF.

This chain uses TRBV18 with TRBJ1-6, with D hard to call. Trimming took 4 bases from V and 4 from J, leaving 8 bases between them. The length of the CDR3 is 14 residues. Germline V gene lookup returns CDR1 KGHSH and CDR2 LQKENI. CDR3 loop: CASSQDTYNSPLHF. The CDR3 DNA follows: TGTGCCAGCTCACAAGACACTTATAATTCACCCCTCCACTTT.

This clone was seen a single time. The chain couples TRBV12-3 or TRBV12-4 to TRBJ2-1; D is perhaps TRBD1 (6 bases). The V end lost 6 bases, the J end lost 10 bases, and 13 bases lay between the germline ends. The CDR3 runs 12 residues. CDR3 nucleotide sequence: TGTGCCAGCAGGGTAGGACAGATCGAGCAGTTCTTC. This translates into CASRVGQIEQFF.

This clone appeared a few times. This chain uses TRBV12-3 or TRBV12-4 with TRBJ1-1; D gene unclear. With 5 bases removed from V and 4 bases from J, the gap between germline ends came to 11 bases. The CDR3 has 13 residues. In DNA form, the CDR3 reads TGTGCCAGCAGTCCGACCCCGGGCACTGAAGCTTTCTTT. This sequence encodes CASSPTPGTEAFF.

The chain couples TRBV24-1 to TRBJ1-5; D not certain. CDR1 is KGHDR, CDR2 SFDVKD, per germline. Trimming removed 2 bases at V and 7 bases at J, with 5 bases between. This CDR3 is built from 12 residues. Written as DNA, the CDR3 is TGTGCCACCAGTGATTCCGGCCAGCCCCAGCATTTT. Amino acids: CATSDSGQPQHF.

J is TRBJ1-5 and V is TRBV6-5; maybe TRBD1 (5 bases). The CDR3 contains 14 residues. Per the germline V gene, CDR1 is MNHEY and CDR2 is SVGAGI. Trimming pared 7 bases from V and 5 bases from J, leaving 15 bases between. This chain's CDR3 is CASKRDGDYQPQHF. In nucleotides, the CDR3 is TGTGCCAGCAAAAGGGACGGGGACTATCAGCCCCAGCATTTT.

The gene calls are TRBV3-1 (or the pseudogene TRBV3-2) and TRBJ1-1; D not certain. The CDR3 is made up of 16 amino acids. The V and J ends lost 3 bases and 0 bases respectively, with 14 bases between them. Germline V gene data show CDR1 as LGHDT and CDR2 as YNNKEL (reference sequence). Here the CDR3 DNA reads TGTGCCAGCAGCCACGCCGCCTTCCGCATGAACACTGAAGCTTTCTTT. This gives the protein CASSHAAFRMNTEAFF.

CDR3 sequence (DNA): TGTGCTAGTGGTTTGGTAACTACAGGGTTGGAAGGCTACACCTTC. Its translation: CASGLVTTGLEGYTF. The chain carries TRBV12-5 and TRBJ1-2, with a weak D call TRBD1 (6 bases). The length of the CDR3 is 15 residues. Trimming stripped 0 bases from V and 8 bases from J, with 16 bases between. Germline-derived CDR1 and CDR2 are LGHNT and FRNRAP. Full variable domain (remainder filled in from reference TRBV12-5 and TRBJ1-2): DARVTQTPRHKVTEMGQEVTMRCQPILGHNTVFWYRQTMMQGLELLAYFRNRAPLDDSGMPKDRFSAEMPDATLATLKIQPSEPRDSAVYFCASGLVTTGLEGYTFGSGTRLTVV.

The chain combines TRBV20-1 with TRBJ1-5, with 9 bases fitting TRBD1. Germline trimming cut 3 bases from V and 4 bases from J; bases unmatched to any gene: 7. Germline CDR1 DFQATT, CDR2 SNEGSKA (reference sequence). The CDR3 covers 15 residues. CDR3 loop: CSASQRTGANQPQHF. In DNA form, the CDR3 reads TGCAGTGCTAGTCAAAGGACAGGGGCTAATCAGCCCCAGCATTTT.

Details on this clone: The junction shows a germline mismatch at one end, possibly a read error. The chain recombines TRBV9 with TRBJ2-1; 9 bases agree with TRBD1. From germline, CDR1 is SGDLS and CDR2 YYNGEE. This CDR3 comprises 12 residues. The CDR3: CASSAGGDRVLF. The CDR3 DNA reads TGTGCCAGCAGCGCAGGGGGGGACAGGGTCCTCTTC.

The genes are TRBV2 and TRBJ2-3; 9 bases align to TRBD2. The V gene's germline CDR1 is SNHLY and CDR2 FYNNEI. The ends lost 4 bases at V and 6 bases at J; junction bases unmatched: 8. This CDR3 has 15 residues. CDR3 in DNA: TGTGCCAGCAGTGGCGCGGGGGGGGGCAGGGATACGCAGTATTTT. Translated, it gives CASSGAGGGRDTQYF. Complete variable domain (other parts from reference TRBV2 and TRBJ2-3): EPEVTQTPSHQVTQMGQEVILRCVPISNHLYFYWYRQILGQKVEFLVSFYNNEISEKSEIFDDQFSVERPDGSNFTLKIRSTKLEDSAMYFCASSGAGGGRDTQYFGPGTRLTVL.

This chain uses TRBV9 with TRBJ2-5; a possible D gene is TRBD2 (7 bases). The germline CDR1 and CDR2 sequences are SGDLS and YYNGEE. The CDR3 is made up of 17 amino acids. Trimming took 0 bases from V and 4 from J, leaving 19 bases between them. The CDR3 protein is CASSVATEGGGRETQYF. The CDR3 DNA follows: TGTGCCAGCAGCGTAGCTACTGAGGGAGGGGGGCGAGAGACCCAGTACTTC.

The chain is built from TRBV25-1 and TRBJ1-1, with 12 bases lining up with TRBD1. CDR1 MGHDK and CDR2 SYGVNS come from the germline V gene. The CDR3 extends over 14 amino acids. The V and J ends lost 10 bases and 4 bases, in that order; junction bases with no gene match: 7. The CDR3 region has the DNA TGTGCCACCCGGGACAGGGGGCTGAGCACTGAAGCTTTCTTT. It translates to CATRDRGLSTEAFF.

V gene TRBV10-3 combines with J gene TRBJ2-7; unclear D gene. This CDR3 spans 12 amino acids. Germline CDR1 is ENHRY and CDR2 is SYGVKD. V gave up 7 bases and J gave up 0 bases, with 7 bases separating them. CDR3: CAITDHSYEQYF. In DNA form, the CDR3 reads TGTGCCATCACGGACCACTCCTACGAGCAGTACTTC.

The chain recombines TRBV25-1 with TRBJ2-3; 8 bases are a match to TRBD1. With 4 bases clipped from V and 3 bases from J, the junction kept 6 bases outside the gene matches. Germline assignment: CDR1 MGHDK and CDR2 SYGVNS. This CDR3 contains 15 residues. For the CDR3, the DNA is TGTGCCAGCAGTGCTTTAGGACAGGGTACAGATACGCAGTATTTT. Its protein product is CASSALGQGTDTQYF. Full variable domain (rest looked up from reference TRBV25-1 and TRBJ2-3): EADIYQTPRYLVIGTGKKITLECSQTMGHDKMYWYQQDPGMELHLIHYSYGVNSTEKGDLSSESTVSRIRTEHFPLTLESARPSHTSQYLCASSALGQGTDTQYFGPGTRLTVL.

The chain has TRBV2 and TRBJ2-5, with D unclear. Germline CDR1 and CDR2: SNHLY and FYNNEI. The CDR3 loop spans 13 amino acids. V was cut by 5 bases and J by 5 bases, with 12 bases left in between. The DNA for the CDR3 is TGTGCCAGCAGTATGGCCTCTTGGGAGACCCAGTACTTC. Residues: CASSMASWETQYF. The full variable domain, completed using reference TRBV2 and TRBJ2-5, is EPEVTQTPSHQVTQMGQEVILRCVPISNHLYFYWYRQILGQKVEFLVSFYNNEISEKSEIFDDQFSVERPDGSNFTLKIRSTKLEDSAMYFCASSMASWETQYFGPGTRLLVL.